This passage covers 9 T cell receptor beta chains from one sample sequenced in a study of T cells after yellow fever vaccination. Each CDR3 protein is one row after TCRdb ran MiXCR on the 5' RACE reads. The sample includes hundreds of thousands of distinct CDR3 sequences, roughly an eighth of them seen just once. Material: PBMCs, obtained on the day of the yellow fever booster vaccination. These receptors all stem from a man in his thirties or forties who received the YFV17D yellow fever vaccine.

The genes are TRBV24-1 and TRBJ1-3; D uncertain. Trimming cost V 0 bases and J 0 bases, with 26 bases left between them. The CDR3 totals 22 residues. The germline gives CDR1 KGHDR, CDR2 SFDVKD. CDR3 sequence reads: CATSDLNAESRGLLLSGNTIYF. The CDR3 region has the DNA TGTGCCACCAGTGATTTGAACGCGGAGAGTCGAGGGTTACTTCTCTCTGGAAACACCATATATTTT.

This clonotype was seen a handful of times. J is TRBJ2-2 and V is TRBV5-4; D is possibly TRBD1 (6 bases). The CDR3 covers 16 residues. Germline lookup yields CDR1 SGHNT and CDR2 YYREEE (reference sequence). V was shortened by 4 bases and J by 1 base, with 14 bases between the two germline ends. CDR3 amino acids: CASSGTGNRNTGELFF. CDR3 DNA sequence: TGTGCCAGCAGCGGCACAGGGAATCGGAACACCGGGGAGCTGTTTTTT.

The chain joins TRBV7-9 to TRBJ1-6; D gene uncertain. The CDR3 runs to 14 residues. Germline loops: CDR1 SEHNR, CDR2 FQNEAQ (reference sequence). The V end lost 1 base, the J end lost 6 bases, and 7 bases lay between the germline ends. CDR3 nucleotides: TGTGCCAGCAGCTTAGACGGGATTAATTCACCCCTCCACTTT. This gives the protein CASSLDGINSPLHF. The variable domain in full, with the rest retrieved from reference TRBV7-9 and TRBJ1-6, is DTGVSQNPRHKITKRGQNVTFRCDPISEHNRLYWYRQTLGQGPEFLTYFQNEAQLEKSRLLSDRFSAERPKGSFSTLEIQRTEQGDSAMYLCASSLDGINSPLHFGNGTRLTVT.

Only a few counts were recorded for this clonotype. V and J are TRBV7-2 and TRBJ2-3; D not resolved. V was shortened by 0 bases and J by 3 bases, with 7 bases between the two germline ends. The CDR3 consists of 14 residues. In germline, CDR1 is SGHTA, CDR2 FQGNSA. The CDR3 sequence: CASSLALKTDTQYF. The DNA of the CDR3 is TGTGCCAGCAGCTTAGCGCTTAAGACAGATACGCAGTATTTT. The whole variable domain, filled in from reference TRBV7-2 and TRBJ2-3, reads GAGVSQSPSNKVTEKGKDVELRCDPISGHTALYWYRQSLGQGLEFLIYFQGNSAPDKSGLPSDRFSAERTGGSVSTLTIQRTQQEDSAVYLCASSLALKTDTQYFGPGTRLTVL.

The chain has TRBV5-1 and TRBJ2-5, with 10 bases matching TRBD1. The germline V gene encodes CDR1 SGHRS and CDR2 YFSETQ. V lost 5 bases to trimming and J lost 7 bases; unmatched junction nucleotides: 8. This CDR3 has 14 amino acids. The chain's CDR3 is CASRQGQGPGTQYF. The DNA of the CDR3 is TGCGCCAGCAGACAGGGACAGGGGCCTGGGACCCAGTACTTC.

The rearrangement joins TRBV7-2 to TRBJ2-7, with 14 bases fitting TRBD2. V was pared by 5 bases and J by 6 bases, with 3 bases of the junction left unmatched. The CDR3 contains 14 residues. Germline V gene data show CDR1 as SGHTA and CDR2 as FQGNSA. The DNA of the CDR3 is TGTGCCAGCAGCGGACTAGCGGGAGGTAGCGAGCAGTACTTC. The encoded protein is CASSGLAGGSEQYF. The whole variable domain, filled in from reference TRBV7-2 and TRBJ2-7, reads GAGVSQSPSNKVTEKGKDVELRCDPISGHTALYWYRQSLGQGLEFLIYFQGNSAPDKSGLPSDRFSAERTGGSVSTLTIQRTQQEDSAVYLCASSGLAGGSEQYFGPGTRLTVT.

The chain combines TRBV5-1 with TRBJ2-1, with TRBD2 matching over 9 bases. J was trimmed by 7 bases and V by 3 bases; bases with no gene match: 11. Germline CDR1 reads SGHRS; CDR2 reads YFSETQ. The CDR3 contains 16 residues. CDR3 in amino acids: CASSSQGAGGPNEQFF. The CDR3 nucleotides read TGCGCCAGCAGCTCCCAAGGCGCGGGAGGGCCTAATGAGCAGTTCTTC.

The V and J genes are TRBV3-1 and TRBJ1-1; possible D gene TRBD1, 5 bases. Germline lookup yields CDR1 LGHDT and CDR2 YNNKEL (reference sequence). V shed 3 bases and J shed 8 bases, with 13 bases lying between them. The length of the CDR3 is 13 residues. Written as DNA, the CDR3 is TGTGCCAGCAGCCACCCCGGACGGGGGGAAGCTTTCTTT. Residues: CASSHPGRGEAFF.

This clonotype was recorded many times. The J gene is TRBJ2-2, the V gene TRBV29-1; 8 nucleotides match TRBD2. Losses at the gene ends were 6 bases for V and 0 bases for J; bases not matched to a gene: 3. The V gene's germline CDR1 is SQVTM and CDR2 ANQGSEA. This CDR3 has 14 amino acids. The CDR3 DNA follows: TGCAGCGTAACGGGAGGGCCGAACACCGGGGAGCTGTTTTTT. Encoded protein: CSVTGGPNTGELFF.